These 27 T cell receptor beta chains came from one sample sequenced in a study of blood T cells in healthy people across ages. A second PCR of 7 to 11 cycles used a sample-barcoded 5' primer and a J-beta primer mix. Each CDR3 protein gets one entry after TCRdb re-called the 5' RACE reads with MiXCR. This table has about 650,000 distinct CDR3 sequences, approximately 52% appearing once. Sequenced: blood. The receptors shown here come from an elderly woman in good health.

The chain combines TRBV29-1 with TRBJ2-1, with a tentative D call TRBD2 (6 bases). Trimming took off 5 bases at V and 3 bases at J, with 14 bases between the two ends. Germline V gene lookup returns CDR1 SQVTM and CDR2 ANQGSEA. This CDR3 has 14 residues. CDR3 in DNA: TGCAGCGTTCCCCCCCGGACTATCTACAATGAGCAGTTCTTC. This translates into CSVPPRTIYNEQFF.

The rearrangement links TRBV9 to TRBJ1-1; D call uncertain. CDR1 SGDLS and CDR2 YYNGEE come from the germline V gene. The CDR3 runs 14 residues. The V gene lost 0 bases and the J gene lost 0 bases, with 6 bases spanning the gap. The CDR3 nucleotides are TGTGCCAGCAGCGTAGCCTGGTTGAACACTGAAGCTTTCTTT. Encoded protein: CASSVAWLNTEAFF.

This clonotype was recorded at least ten times. The chain uses TRBV2 and TRBJ2-3; no firm D call. The CDR3 totals 16 residues. Germline V CDR1 and CDR2: SNHLY, FYNNEI. Trimming cost V 3 bases and J 0 bases, with 13 bases left between them. The CDR3 coding sequence is TGTGCCAGCAGTGAGGGCTTACTACTAAGCACAGATACGCAGTATTTT. Protein: CASSEGLLLSTDTQYF. The entire variable domain, with the rest obtained from reference TRBV2 and TRBJ2-3, is as follows: EPEVTQTPSHQVTQMGQEVILRCVPISNHLYFYWYRQILGQKVEFLVSFYNNEISEKSEIFDDQFSVERPDGSNFTLKIRSTKLEDSAMYFCASSEGLLLSTDTQYFGPGTRLTVL.

This clonotype was seen repeatedly, ten times or more. This may be a read error: a much more frequent sequence differs by one nucleotide. This chain connects TRBV6-6 to TRBJ2-1; D is undetermined. The V gene's germline CDR1 is MNHNY and CDR2 SVGAGI (reference sequence). The CDR3 is made up of 12 amino acids. V lost 6 bases to trimming and J lost 6 bases, with 9 bases between them. The CDR3 protein is CASRRPPNEQFF. In nucleotides, the CDR3 is TGTGCCAGCAGGCGACCCCCCAATGAGCAGTTCTTC.

This clonotype showed up many times. The J gene is TRBJ2-1, the V gene TRBV3-1, with D tentatively TRBD1 or TRBD2 (5 bases each). There are 16 residues in the CDR3. Germline CDR1 and CDR2: LGHDT and YNNKEL (reference sequence). With 4 bases removed from V and 10 bases from J, the gap between germline ends came to 23 bases. The CDR3 coding sequence is TGTGCCAGCAGCCTGAAGGGACCCTGGGGCCTAATAGAGCAGTTCTTC. Translation: CASSLKGPWGLIEQFF.

Remarks on this clonotype: Just one base apart from a much larger clone, this may be a read error. This sequence joins TRBV28 and TRBJ1-2; no clear D gene. This CDR3 region has 13 residues. Germline CDR1 MDHEN, CDR2 SYDVKM. DNA for the CDR3: TGTGCCAGCAGTTTCGAACAGAACTGTGGCTACACCTTC. Protein sequence: CASSFEQNCGYTF.

This clonotype has a single count. The V and J genes are TRBV7-2 and TRBJ1-2; D is perhaps TRBD1 (5 bases). CDR3 length equals 14 residues. Germline loops: CDR1 SGHTA, CDR2 FQGNSA. Deletions cut 5 bases from V and 4 bases from J, with 14 bases between. The CDR3: CASSPADGAYGYTF. The CDR3 DNA follows: TGTGCCAGCAGCCCGGCAGACGGGGCCTATGGCTACACCTTC. Full variable domain (rest looked up from reference TRBV7-2 and TRBJ1-2): GAGVSQSPSNKVTEKGKDVELRCDPISGHTALYWYRQSLGQGLEFLIYFQGNSAPDKSGLPSDRFSAERTGGSVSTLTIQRTQQEDSAVYLCASSPADGAYGYTFGSGTRLTVV.

This clonotype was detected many times. The genes are TRBV7-2 and TRBJ2-5, with a weak D call TRBD1 (5 bases). Trimming cost V 6 bases and J 9 bases, with 17 bases left between them. Germline CDR1 SGHTA, CDR2 FQGNSA. The length of the CDR3 is 13 residues. The chain's CDR3 is CASSHDSKRAQYF. CDR3 nucleotide sequence: TGTGCCAGCAGTCATGACAGCAAAAGGGCCCAGTACTTC.

This clonotype has a single count. The chain links TRBV2 to TRBJ1-4, with 7 positions matching TRBD1. Looked up from germline, CDR1 is SNHLY and CDR2 is FYNNEI. The CDR3 covers 15 residues. V shed 6 bases, J shed 3 bases, and the junction held 7 bases outside the gene matches. The CDR3 reads CASRADRAPNEKLFF. The CDR3 coding sequence is TGTGCCAGCAGAGCCGACAGGGCTCCTAATGAAAAACTGTTTTTT.

V gene TRBV24-1 combines with J gene TRBJ2-3; TRBD1 is a possible D gene (6 bases). The CDR3 extends over 16 amino acids. The V end lost 2 bases, the J end lost 4 bases, and 15 bases lay between the germline ends. CDR1 and CDR2 from the germline V gene are KGHDR and SFDVKD. CDR3: CATSDSPGKGADTQYF. CDR3 bases: TGTGCCACCAGTGATTCTCCAGGGAAGGGGGCAGATACGCAGTATTTT.

The chain employs TRBV12-5 and TRBJ2-3; D could derive from TRBD1 or TRBD2 (5 bases each). The CDR3 spans 12 residues. Trimming removed 9 bases from V and 6 bases from J, with 13 bases in between. Germline V gene sequence: CDR1 LGHNT, CDR2 FRNRAP. The CDR3 DNA is TGTGCTAGCAAATCCGAGGGGGATACGCAGTATTTT. Its protein is CASKSEGDTQYF.

This clonotype showed up many times. The CDR3 reads CSAIGGNYGYTF. Here the CDR3 DNA reads TGCAGTGCTATAGGGGGGAACTATGGCTACACCTTC. The genes are TRBV20-1 and TRBJ1-2, with D tentatively TRBD1 (6 bases). Trimming shortened V by 4 bases and J by 2 bases, and 8 bases separated the two germline ends. Germline CDR1 reads DFQATT; CDR2 reads SNEGSKA (reference sequence). This CDR3 comprises 12 residues.

This clonotype turned up a few times. Just one base apart from a much larger clone, this may be a read error. The rearrangement joins TRBV18 to TRBJ2-1; 11 bases are shared with TRBD1. Germline values: CDR1 KGHSH, CDR2 LQKENI. This CDR3 has 18 amino acids. CDR3 amino acids: CASSLTDRGQISCNEQFF. As DNA, the CDR3 is TGTGCCAGCTCACTTACGGACAGGGGGCAAATCTCCTGCAATGAGCAGTTCTTC.

This clonotype was found many times. V usage is TRBV6-5 and J usage is TRBJ1-1, with D perhaps TRBD1 (5 bases). The CDR3 has 15 amino acids. Germline-derived CDR1 and CDR2 are MNHEY and SVGAGI. V dropped 2 bases and J dropped 4 bases, with 14 bases sitting between them. The CDR3 loop reads CASSYLGGTSTEAFF. The CDR3 region has the DNA TGTGCCAGCAGTTACCTGGGGGGGACGAGCACTGAAGCTTTCTTT.

This clonotype was detected many times. This chain uses TRBV28 with TRBJ1-2, with D possibly being TRBD1 (5 bases). This CDR3 region has 15 residues. Trimming stripped 10 bases from V and 4 bases from J, with 22 bases between. Germline V gene data show CDR1 as MDHEN and CDR2 as SYDVKM. The CDR3 sequence: CAIKRPGGGTYGYTF. CDR3 DNA sequence: TGTGCCATTAAACGACCCGGCGGGGGGACCTATGGCTACACCTTC.

This clonotype was recorded at least ten times. The rearrangement joins TRBV29-1 to TRBJ2-1, with D perhaps being TRBD1 or TRBD2 (6 bases each). The CDR3 covers 16 residues. The V gene's germline CDR1 is SQVTM and CDR2 ANQGSEA. V was clipped by 7 bases and J by 0 bases, with 19 bases between them. The DNA of the CDR3 is TGCAGCGGCCGGACTACCAAGGGGGGCTCCTACAATGAGCAGTTCTTC. Amino acid sequence: CSGRTTKGGSYNEQFF.

This chain joins TRBV11-2 and TRBJ1-1; D ambiguous. CDR3 length: 14 residues. Looked up from germline, CDR1 is SGHAT and CDR2 is FQNNGV. Trimming removed 8 bases at V and 4 bases at J, with 17 bases between. This CDR3 reads CASRLSGGGTEAFF. CDR3 DNA: TGTGCCAGCCGGTTATCAGGAGGAGGCACTGAAGCTTTCTTT.

Ten or more counts support this clonotype. This chain uses TRBV10-3 with TRBJ2-7; possible D gene TRBD2, 7 bases. The CDR3 loop spans 13 amino acids. The V and J ends lost 8 bases and 2 bases respectively, with 13 bases between them. CDR1 is ENHRY, CDR2 SYGVKD, per germline. CDR3 sequence reads: CAIGGGQAYEQYF. The CDR3 DNA follows: TGTGCCATCGGGGGGGGACAAGCCTACGAGCAGTACTTC.

This rearrangement joins TRBV2 to TRBJ1-5, with a possible D match to TRBD1 (6 bases). The germline CDR1 and CDR2 sequences are SNHLY and FYNNEI. V lost 8 bases and J 7 bases, leaving 9 bases between the germline ends. The CDR3 consists of 11 residues. CDR3 nucleotide sequence: TGTGCCAGCGGGGGGGGCCAGCCCCAGCATTTT. This translates into CASGGGQPQHF.

In this sample, this clonotype turned up a few times. The chain links TRBV6-6 to TRBJ1-4, with 8 bases identical to TRBD1. The CDR3 extends over 17 amino acids. V was clipped by 2 bases and J by 1 base; unmatched bases: 6. Germline V gene sequence: CDR1 MNHNY, CDR2 SVGAGI (reference sequence). The CDR3 loop reads CASSYNQGAGTNEKLFF. The CDR3 DNA reads TGTGCCAGCAGTTACAACCAGGGGGCTGGAACTAATGAAAAACTGTTTTTT.

This chain uses TRBV28 with TRBJ1-1; 8 bases map to TRBD1. Per the germline V gene, CDR1 is MDHEN and CDR2 is SYDVKM. The V and J ends lost 7 bases and 6 bases, in that order; junction bases with no gene match: 10. The CDR3 has 14 residues. CDR3 nucleotide sequence: TGTGCCAGCACCCCTGGGACAGGCGGGGCTGAAGCTTTCTTT. Protein: CASTPGTGGAEAFF.

In this sample, this clonotype turned up a few times. V usage is TRBV10-3 and J usage is TRBJ2-1; D not certain. There are 13 residues in the CDR3. V was pared by 10 bases and J by 0 bases, with 10 bases between. The germline V gene has CDR1 ENHRY and CDR2 SYGVKD. The CDR3, as DNA: TGTGCCACCAGAGAAAGCTCCTACAATGAGCAGTTCTTC. Its translation is CATRESSYNEQFF.

At least ten counts were recorded for this clonotype. This chain uses TRBV11-2 with TRBJ1-2; D gene uncertain. The CDR3 has 13 residues. With 3 bases removed from V and 4 bases from J, the gap between germline ends came to 9 bases. In germline, CDR1 is SGHAT, CDR2 FQNNGV. The DNA of the CDR3 is TGTGCCAGCAGCTTGGAAGAAAGCTATGGCTACACCTTC. Amino acid sequence: CASSLEESYGYTF.

The chain is built from TRBV12-3 or TRBV12-4 and TRBJ1-6; D unclear. Trimming took 5 bases from V and 6 from J, leaving 11 bases between them. The CDR3 has 14 residues. The CDR3 DNA sequence: TGTGCCAGCAGTCCCTTCAGAGCTAATTCACCCCTCCACTTT. This codes for CASSPFRANSPLHF.

This clonotype occurred many times. The chain joins TRBV7-9 to TRBJ2-1; D gene ambiguous. CDR3 length: 11 residues. Germline lookup yields CDR1 SEHNR and CDR2 FQNEAQ (reference sequence). Trimming stripped 5 bases from V and 12 bases from J, with 11 bases between. The CDR3 spells CASSPDSLQFF. Here the CDR3 DNA reads TGTGCCAGCAGCCCCGACTCCTTGCAGTTCTTC.

Here the CDR3 reads CASSTGQGWSEQFF. The DNA of the CDR3 is TGTGCCAGCAGCACTGGACAGGGATGGAGTGAGCAGTTCTTC. The gene calls are TRBV7-6 and TRBJ2-1; TRBD1 matches 8 bases. The CDR3 contains 14 residues. V lost 5 bases, J lost 9 bases, and 9 bases stayed unmatched. Per germline, CDR1 SGHVS and CDR2 FNYEAQ.

Notes on this clonotype: A read error may produce the germline difference seen at one junction end. The V gene is TRBV10-3, the J gene TRBJ1-4; a weak D match, TRBD1 (5 bases). The CDR3 covers 14 residues. Germline-derived CDR1 and CDR2 are ENHRY and SYGVKD. CDR3 nucleotide sequence: TGTACCATCAGTGAAGGGGTGGTAAGCGAAAAACTGTTTTTT. It codes for CTISEGVVSEKLFF.